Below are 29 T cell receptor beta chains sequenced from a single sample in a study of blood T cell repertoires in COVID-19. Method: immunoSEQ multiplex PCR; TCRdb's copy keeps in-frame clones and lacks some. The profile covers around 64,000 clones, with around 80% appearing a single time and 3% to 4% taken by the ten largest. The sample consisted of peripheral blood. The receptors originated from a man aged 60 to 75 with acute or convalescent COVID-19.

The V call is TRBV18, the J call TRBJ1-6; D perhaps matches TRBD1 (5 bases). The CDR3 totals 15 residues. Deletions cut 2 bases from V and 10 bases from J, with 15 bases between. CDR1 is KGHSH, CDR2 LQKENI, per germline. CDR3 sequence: CASSPAAGSDSPLHF. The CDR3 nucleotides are TGTGCCAGCTCACCAGCGGCAGGGTCGGACTCACCCCTCCACTTT. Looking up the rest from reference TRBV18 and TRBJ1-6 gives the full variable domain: NAGVMQNPRHLVRRRGQEARLRCSPMKGHSHVYWYRQLPEEGLKFMVYLQKENIIDESGMPKERFSAEFPKEGPSILRIQQVVRGDSAAYFCASSPAAGSDSPLHFGNGTRLTVT.

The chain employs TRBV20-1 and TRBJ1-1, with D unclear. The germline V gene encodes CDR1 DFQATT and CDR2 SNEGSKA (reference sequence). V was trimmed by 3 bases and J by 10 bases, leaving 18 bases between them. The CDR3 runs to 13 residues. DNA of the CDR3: TGCAGTGCTAGTGTAGCCCCTCTGGTAGGAGCTTTCTTT. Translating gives CSASVAPLVGAFF.

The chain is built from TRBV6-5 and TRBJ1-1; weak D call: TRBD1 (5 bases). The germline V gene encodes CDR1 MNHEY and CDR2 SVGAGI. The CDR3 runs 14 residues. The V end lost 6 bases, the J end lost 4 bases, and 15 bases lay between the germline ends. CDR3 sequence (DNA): TGTGCCAGCAGCAGGGACTTGGTACGCACTGAAGCTTTCTTT. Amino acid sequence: CASSRDLVRTEAFF.

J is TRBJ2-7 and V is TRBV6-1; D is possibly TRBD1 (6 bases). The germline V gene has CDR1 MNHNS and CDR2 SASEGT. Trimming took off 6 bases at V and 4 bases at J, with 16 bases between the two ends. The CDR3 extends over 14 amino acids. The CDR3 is CASRWTEASYEQYF. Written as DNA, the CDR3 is TGTGCCAGCAGGTGGACAGAGGCTTCTTACGAGCAGTACTTC.

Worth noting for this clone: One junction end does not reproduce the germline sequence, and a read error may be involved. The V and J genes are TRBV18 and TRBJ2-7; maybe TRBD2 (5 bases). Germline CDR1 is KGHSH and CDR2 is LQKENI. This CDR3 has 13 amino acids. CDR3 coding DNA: TGTGCCAGTCACCGGGATCTCTCCTCCGAGCAGTACTTC. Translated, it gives CASHRDLSSEQYF.

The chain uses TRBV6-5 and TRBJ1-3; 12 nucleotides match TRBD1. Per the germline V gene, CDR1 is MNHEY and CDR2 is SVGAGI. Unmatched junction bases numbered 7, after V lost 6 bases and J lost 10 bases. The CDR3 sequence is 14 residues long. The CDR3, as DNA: TGTGCCAGCAGCGAGGGACAGGGGGCGGAGACCATATATTTT. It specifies CASSEGQGAETIYF.

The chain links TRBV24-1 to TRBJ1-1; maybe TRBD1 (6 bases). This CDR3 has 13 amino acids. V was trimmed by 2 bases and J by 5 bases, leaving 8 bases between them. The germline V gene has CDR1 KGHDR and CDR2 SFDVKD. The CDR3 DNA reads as TGTGCCACCAGTGATTCCACAGGGACTGAAGCTTTCTTT. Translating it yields CATSDSTGTEAFF.

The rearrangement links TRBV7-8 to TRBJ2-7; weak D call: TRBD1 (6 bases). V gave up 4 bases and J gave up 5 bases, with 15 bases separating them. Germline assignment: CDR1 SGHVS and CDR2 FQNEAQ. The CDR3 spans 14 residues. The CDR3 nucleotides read TGTGCCAGCAGCTCCTCGACAGGTAGCGACGAGCAGTACTTC. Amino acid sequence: CASSSSTGSDEQYF. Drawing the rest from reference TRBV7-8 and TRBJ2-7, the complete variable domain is GAGVSQSPRYKVAKRGQDVALRCDPISGHVSLFWYQQALGQGPEFLTYFQNEAQLDKSGLPSDRFFAERPEGSVSTLKIQRTQQEDSAVYLCASSSSTGSDEQYFGPGTRLTVT.

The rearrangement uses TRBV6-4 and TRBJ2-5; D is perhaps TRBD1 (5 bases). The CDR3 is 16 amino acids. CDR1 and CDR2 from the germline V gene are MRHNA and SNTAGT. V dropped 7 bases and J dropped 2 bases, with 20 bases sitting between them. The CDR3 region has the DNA TGTGCCAGCACCCCTACCCTGGGGCTCATACAAGAGACCCAGTACTTC. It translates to CASTPTLGLIQETQYF.

The CDR3 DNA is TGTGCCAGCAGCTTAGGCGGCAGACAAGAGACCCAGTACTTC. Its protein product is CASSLGGRQETQYF. V and J are TRBV7-8 and TRBJ2-5; D unresolved. CDR1 and CDR2 from the germline V gene are SGHVS and FQNEAQ. This CDR3 comprises 14 residues. Trimming took 1 base from V and 2 from J, leaving 8 bases between them. The full variable domain, its missing parts supplied by reference TRBV7-8 and TRBJ2-5, is GAGVSQSPRYKVAKRGQDVALRCDPISGHVSLFWYQQALGQGPEFLTYFQNEAQLDKSGLPSDRFFAERPEGSVSTLKIQRTQQEDSAVYLCASSLGGRQETQYFGPGTRLLVL.

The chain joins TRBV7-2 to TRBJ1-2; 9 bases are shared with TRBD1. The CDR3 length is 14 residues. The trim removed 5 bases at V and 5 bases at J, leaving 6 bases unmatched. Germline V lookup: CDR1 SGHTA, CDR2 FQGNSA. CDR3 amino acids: CASSAKGQGYGYTF. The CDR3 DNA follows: TGTGCCAGCAGCGCCAAAGGACAGGGGTATGGCTACACCTTC.

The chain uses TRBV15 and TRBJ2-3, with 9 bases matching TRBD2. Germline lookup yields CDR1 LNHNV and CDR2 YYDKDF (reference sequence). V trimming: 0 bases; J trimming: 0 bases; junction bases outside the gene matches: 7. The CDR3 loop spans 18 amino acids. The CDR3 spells CATSRDEGLAPSTDTQYF. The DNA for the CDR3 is TGTGCCACCAGCAGAGATGAAGGACTAGCGCCTAGCACAGATACGCAGTATTTT.

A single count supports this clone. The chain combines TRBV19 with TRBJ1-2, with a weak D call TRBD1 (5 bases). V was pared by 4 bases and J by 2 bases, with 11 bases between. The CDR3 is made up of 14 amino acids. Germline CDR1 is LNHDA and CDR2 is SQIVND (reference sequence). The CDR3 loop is CASSRDRTNYGYTF. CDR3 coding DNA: TGTGCCAGTAGTAGAGACAGAACAAACTATGGCTACACCTTC.

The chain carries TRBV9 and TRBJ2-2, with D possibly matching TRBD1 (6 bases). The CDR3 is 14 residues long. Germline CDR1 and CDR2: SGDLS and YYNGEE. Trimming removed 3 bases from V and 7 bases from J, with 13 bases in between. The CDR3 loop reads CASSDRVEGGELFF. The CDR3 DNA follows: TGTGCCAGCAGCGACAGGGTCGAAGGCGGGGAGCTGTTTTTT.

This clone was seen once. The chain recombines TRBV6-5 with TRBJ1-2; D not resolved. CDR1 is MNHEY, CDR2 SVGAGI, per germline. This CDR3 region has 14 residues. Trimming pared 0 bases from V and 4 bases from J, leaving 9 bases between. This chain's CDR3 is CASSYSRQSYGYTF. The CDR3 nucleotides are TGTGCCAGCAGTTACTCGCGGCAAAGCTATGGCTACACCTTC.

CDR3 residues: CATSDPTETSNEQFF. DNA for the CDR3: TGTGCCACCAGTGATCCCACGGAGACTAGCAATGAGCAGTTCTTC. V gene TRBV24-1 combines with J gene TRBJ2-1, with D possibly matching TRBD2 (6 bases). The germline V and J ends were trimmed by 3 bases and 6 bases, with 14 bases remaining between them. CDR1 and CDR2 from the germline V gene are KGHDR and SFDVKD. The CDR3 is 15 amino acids.

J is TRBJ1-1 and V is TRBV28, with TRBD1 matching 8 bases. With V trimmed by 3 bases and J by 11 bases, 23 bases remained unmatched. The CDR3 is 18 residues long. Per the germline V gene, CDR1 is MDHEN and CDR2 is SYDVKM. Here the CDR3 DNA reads TGTGCCAGCAGTTTCCCACTCAGAGGCGTTCAGGGGGCGAGGTGGGCTTTCTTT. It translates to CASSFPLRGVQGARWAFF.

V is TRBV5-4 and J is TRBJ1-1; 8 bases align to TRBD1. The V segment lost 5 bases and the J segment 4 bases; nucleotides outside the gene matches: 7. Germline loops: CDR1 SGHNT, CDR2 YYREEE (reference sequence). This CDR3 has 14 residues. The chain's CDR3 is CASSPTGTGTEAFF. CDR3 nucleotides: TGTGCCAGCAGTCCGACCGGGACAGGCACTGAAGCTTTCTTT.

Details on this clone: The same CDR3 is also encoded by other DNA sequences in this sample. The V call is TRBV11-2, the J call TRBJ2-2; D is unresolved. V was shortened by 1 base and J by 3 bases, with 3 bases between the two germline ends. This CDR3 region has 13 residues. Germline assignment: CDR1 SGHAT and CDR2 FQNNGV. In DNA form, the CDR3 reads TGTGCCAGCAGCTTAGCGTACACCGGGGAGCTGTTTTTT. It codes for CASSLAYTGELFF. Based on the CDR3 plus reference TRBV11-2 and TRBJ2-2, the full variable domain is EAGVAQSPRYKIIEKRQSVAFWCNPISGHATLYWYQQILGQGPKLLIQFQNNGVVDDSQLPKDRFSAERLKGVDSTLKIQPAKLEDSAVYLCASSLAYTGELFFGEGSRLTVL.

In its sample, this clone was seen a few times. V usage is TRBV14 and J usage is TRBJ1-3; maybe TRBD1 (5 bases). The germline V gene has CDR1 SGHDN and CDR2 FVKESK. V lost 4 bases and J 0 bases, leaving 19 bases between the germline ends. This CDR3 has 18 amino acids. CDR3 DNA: TGTGCCAGCAGCCTAAAATGGAGACAGAACCTCTCTGGAAACACCATATATTTT. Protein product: CASSLKWRQNLSGNTIYF.

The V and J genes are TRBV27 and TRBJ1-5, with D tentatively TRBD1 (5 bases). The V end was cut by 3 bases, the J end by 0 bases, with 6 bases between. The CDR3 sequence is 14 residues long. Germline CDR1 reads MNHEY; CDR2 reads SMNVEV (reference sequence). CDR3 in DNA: TGTGCCAGCAGTTTCCAGGGTAGCAATCAGCCCCAGCATTTT. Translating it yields CASSFQGSNQPQHF.

CDR3 coding DNA: TGTGCCAGCAGCATCTGGGCATTCGGAAACACCATATATTTT. Amino acid sequence: CASSIWAFGNTIYF. The rearrangement joins TRBV28 to TRBJ1-3; no reliable D call. CDR3 length equals 14 residues. V was cut by 6 bases and J by 4 bases, with 13 bases left in between. Germline V lookup: CDR1 MDHEN, CDR2 SYDVKM.

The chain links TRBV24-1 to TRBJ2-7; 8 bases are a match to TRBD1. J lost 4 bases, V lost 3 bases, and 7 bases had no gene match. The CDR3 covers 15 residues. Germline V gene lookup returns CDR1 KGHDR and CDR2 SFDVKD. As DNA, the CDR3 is TGTGCCACCAGTGATGCGGGACAGGCCCCGTACGAGCAGTACTTC. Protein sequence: CATSDAGQAPYEQYF.

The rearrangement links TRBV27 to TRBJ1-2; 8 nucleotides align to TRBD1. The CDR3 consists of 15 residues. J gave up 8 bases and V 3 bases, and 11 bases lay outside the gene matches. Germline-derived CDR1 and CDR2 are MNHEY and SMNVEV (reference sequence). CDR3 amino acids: CASSLLGTGLGGYTF. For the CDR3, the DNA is TGTGCCAGCAGTTTGCTAGGGACAGGACTAGGAGGCTACACCTTC.

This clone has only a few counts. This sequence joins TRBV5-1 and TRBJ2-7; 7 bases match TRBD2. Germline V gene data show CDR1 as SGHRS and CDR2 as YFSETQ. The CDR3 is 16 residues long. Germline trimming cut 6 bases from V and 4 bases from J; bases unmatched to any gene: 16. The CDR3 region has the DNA TGCGCCAGCAATAGGCTAGATGGCGGGAGATGGTACGAGCAGTACTTC. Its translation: CASNRLDGGRWYEQYF. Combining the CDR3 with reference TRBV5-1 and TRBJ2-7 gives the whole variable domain KAGVTQTPRYLIKTRGQQVTLSCSPISGHRSVSWYQQTPGQGLQFLFEYFSETQRNKGNFPGRFSGRQFSNSRSEMNVSTLELGDSALYLCASNRLDGGRWYEQYFGPGTRLTVT.

CDR3 loop: CASARAGPEDTQYF. CDR3 nucleotide sequence: TGCGCCAGCGCCAGGGCAGGGCCAGAGGATACGCAGTATTTT. The chain links TRBV5-1 to TRBJ2-3, with TRBD1 as a possible D gene (5 bases). This CDR3 region has 14 residues. V gave up 7 bases and J gave up 6 bases, with 18 bases separating them. From germline, CDR1 is SGHRS and CDR2 YFSETQ.

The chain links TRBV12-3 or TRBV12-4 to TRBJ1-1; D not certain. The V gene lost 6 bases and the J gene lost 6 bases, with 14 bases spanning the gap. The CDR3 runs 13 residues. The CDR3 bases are TGTGCCAGCAGCTTTGTACTTCGGGCTGAAGCTTTCTTT. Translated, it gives CASSFVLRAEAFF.

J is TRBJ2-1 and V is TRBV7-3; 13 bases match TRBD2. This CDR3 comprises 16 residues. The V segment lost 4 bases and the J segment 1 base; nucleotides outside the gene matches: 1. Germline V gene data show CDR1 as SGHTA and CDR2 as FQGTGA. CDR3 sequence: CASSSGLAGSYNEQFF. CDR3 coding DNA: TGTGCCAGCAGCTCGGGACTAGCGGGGTCCTACAATGAGCAGTTCTTC.

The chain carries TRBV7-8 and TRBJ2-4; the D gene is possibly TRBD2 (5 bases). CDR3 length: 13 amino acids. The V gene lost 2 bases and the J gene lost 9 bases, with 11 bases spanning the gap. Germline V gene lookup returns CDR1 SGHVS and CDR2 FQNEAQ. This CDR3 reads CASSLPGLGIQYF. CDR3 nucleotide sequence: TGTGCCAGCAGCTTACCCGGACTTGGCATTCAGTACTTC.